Listed below are T cell receptor beta chains from one sample, sequenced in a study of Ad26.COV2.S vaccination and SARS-CoV-2 variants. TCRdb's table, derived via immunoSEQ multiplex PCR, lists solely in-frame clones and lacks some. The sample yields 300,000 to 450,000 clones, about 85% seen once. Here the sequenced sample was peripheral blood, taken in a trial of Ad26.COV2.S vaccine versus placebo. The receptors come from a person between 18 and 59 years old who received the Ad26.COV2.S COVID-19 vaccine or a placebo. The conserved cysteine and the conserved F or W are not part of the CDR3 here.

length,J,V,CDR3
14,TRBJ2-2,TRBV7-7,ASRTGTGGTVGELF
13,TRBJ1-5,TRBV2,ASSPGSSSNQPQH
12,TRBJ1-2,TRBV29-1,SVEVAGANYGYT
13,TRBJ1-6,TRBV7-2,ASSLQREGSSPLH
11,TRBJ1-2,TRBV18,ASSLGQGYGYT
11,TRBJ1-2,TRBV5-6,ASSEPDRGGYT
13,TRBJ2-7,TRBV6-7,ASSYQRTGSYEQY
8,TRBJ2-1,TRBV6-6,ASSLYEQF
12,TRBJ2-4,TRBV18,ASSGAGSRDIQY
13,TRBJ2-5,TRBV4-3,ASSQDGPEEETQY
14,TRBJ2-1,TRBV18,ASSLQSGGAYNEQF
12,TRBJ2-3,TRBV27,ASSRWDSPDTQY
13,TRBJ1-1,TRBV5-1,ASSLGSGRDTEAF
13,TRBJ2-3,TRBV19,ASSTGTSYTDTQY
11,TRBJ2-5,TRBV4-3,ASSQDSGETQY
11,TRBJ1-5,TRBV19,ASSMTGNQPQH
13,TRBJ2-6,TRBV5-4,ASSVAGSGANVLT
11,TRBJ2-5,TRBV5-4,ASTLGGERTQY
10,TRBJ2-7,TRBV29-1,SVRDSAGEQY
11,TRBJ2-2,TRBV6-2/TRBV6-3,ASSRGHTGELF
11,TRBJ2-5,TRBV7-9,ASSTSGVETQY
12,TRBJ2-7,TRBV27,ASSLTRGLDEQY
10,TRBJ2-7,TRBV2,ASRRESYEQY
13,TRBJ1-5,TRBV6-5,ASTETLNSNQPQH